The following is a TCR beta chain sequence with its context. The data were taken from a study of CD4 and CD8 cells across lung adenocarcinoma regions. TCRdb fed the PCR reads into MiXCR, producing one record per CDR3 protein. The sample includes roughly 12,000 distinct CDR3 sequences, about 50% of them seen just once. Germline V CDR1 and CDR2: DFQATT, SNEGSKA (reference sequence). Trimming cost V 3 bases and J 0 bases, with 9 bases left between them. The CDR3 contains 14 residues. The rearrangement joins TRBV20-1 to TRBJ2-4; D is possibly TRBD1 (6 bases). The specimen was CD8+ T cells from the margin of a lung tumor. This receptor was identified in a female donor with lung adenocarcinoma. The CD4 and CD8 labels of this study may be unreliable. The CDR3 spells CSASGQLAKNIQYF. As DNA, the CDR3 is TGCAGTGCTAGTGGACAGCTAGCCAAAAACATTCAGTACTTC.